This entry features one T cell receptor (beta chain) sequence. The antigen is unknown. Trimming removed 1 base from V and 4 bases from J, with 11 bases in between. The CDR3 has 15 residues. The germline CDR1 and CDR2 sequences are SGHRS and YFSETQ. Construction of TCR beta libraries was performed using quantitative 5'-RACE with molecular barcodes. TCRdb re-called the 5' RACE reads with MiXCR, one entry per CDR3 protein. The sample lists 200,000 to 250,000 distinct CDR3 sequences, 10% to 13% occurring once. These data belong to a study of CD8 T cells in ankylosing spondylitis. Overall study findings and caveats: Prior literature has documented some motif variants in synovial fluid and blood from reactive arthritis.

The rearrangement links TRBV5-1 to TRBJ2-2; D might be TRBD1 (6 bases). Sequencing was done on a sample of blood, either unsorted or a sorted T cell fraction (not recorded which). This clonotype was obtained from a male donor with ankylosing spondylitis or in good health (not recorded which). The chain's CDR3 is CASSLSGDGTGELFF. For the CDR3, the DNA is TGCGCCAGCAGCTTGTCAGGGGATGGCACCGGGGAGCTGTTTTTT.